This TCR beta chain was profiled in a study of molecular identifiers for immune sequencing clone quantification. Study observations and caveats: Reports indicate spiked Jurkat TCR RNA from one cell could be found among about 1 million naive cells. Identical barcode-sharing TCR molecules could lead to underestimated sizes for highly expanded clones.

The authors sorted naive CD8 T cells as CD8+CD4-CCR7+CD45RA+. The length of the CDR3 is 14 residues. The V and J ends lost 0 bases and 3 bases respectively, with 5 bases between them. TCRdb reanalysed the PCR reads using MiXCR and keeps one entry per CDR3 protein. Of under 800,000 distinct CDR3 sequences listed, less than 30% are singletons. Concerning this clonotype: What it binds is unknown.

The sample was naive CD8+ T cells from blood, with Jurkat cell RNA spiked in. As to subset: FACS-sorted CD8+CD4-CCR7+CD45RA+ naive T cells. This TCR was sampled from a human donor in good health. Some libraries in this study had Jurkat cell RNA spiked in. The chain is built from TRBV12-3 or TRBV12-4 and TRBJ2-2; no reliable D call. CDR3 bases: TGTGCCAGCAGTTTAGCGCTGGACACCGGGGAGCTGTTTTTT. Protein product: CASSLALDTGELFF.